The source of this T cell receptor (delta chain) is a study of γδ T cells in repeated Plasmodium falciparum infection. Gammadelta T cells were flow-sorted from PBMC into Vgamma9/Vdelta2+ and Vdelta2-negative populations for bulk analysis. This clone was recorded a few times. The protein that TCRdb holds for this DNA derives from a much larger clone and differs from the translated DNA at residue 4, which likely indicates a read error; the protein shown here is translated from the DNA. TCRdb re-called the multiplex PCR reads using CATT. The sample includes tens of thousands of delta-chain clones, 1.5% to 2% of them seen just once. Germline V lookup: CDR1 TSWWSYY, CDR2 QGS. This CDR3 region has 24 residues.

The TCR comes from a pool of human donors (malaria-infected and uninfected, not separated). The V gene is TRDV1, the J gene TRDJ1; 10 nucleotides align to TRDD3. No J segment appears in TCRdb, so it was assigned here by matching the sequence to germline. Sequencing was done on a sample of gamma-delta T cells from blood. Here the CDR3 DNA reads TGTGCTCTTGAGGAATTATGGTGGGGCCTTCCCTACCGCTCGGTACTGGGGGATACCGATAAACTCATCTTT. As protein: CALEELWWGLPYRSVLGDTDKLIF.